This TCR beta chain was observed in a study of OX40 agonist ivuxolimab in advanced cancers. Regarding the research as a whole: Ivuxolimab, which targeted the costimulatory receptor OX40 (CD134), was an agonistic, fully human IgG2 monoclonal antibody. Partial responses were achieved by three dose-escalation patients, of whom one had hepatocellular carcinoma and two had cutaneous melanoma. Peripheral TCRbeta sequencing aimed to test whether ivuxolimab altered TCR sequence diversity and caused clonal T-cell expansion. Prior anti-PD-1, anti-PD-L1 or anti-CTLA-4 therapy was permitted, and approximately 40% of dose-escalation patients had received checkpoint inhibitors. Intravenous ivuxolimab was administered to patients every 2 weeks at six dose levels: 0.01, 0.1, 0.3, 1.5, 3 and 10 mg/kg. Of the roughly 52 dose-escalation patients, hepatocellular carcinoma was present in some 19, melanoma in roughly 15, renal cell carcinoma in 9 and head and neck cancer in 9. The paper describes the monotherapy dose-escalation part (N of about 50 patients) of the phase I trial of ivuxolimab. A male proportion of almost 85% and a mean age of approximately 58 years, ranging from about 20 to 85, were recorded for the dose-escalation cohort. The research as a whole found: The antigen specificity of the clonally expanded peripheral T cells was not determined. In the 0.1-3.0 mg/kg groups, partial responders were among the patients with the lowest normalized peripheral clonal expansion, particularly in CD8+ T cells. After ivuxolimab, expanded clones were on average more numerous among CD8+ T cells than among CD4+ T cells. At doses from 0.1 to 3.0 mg/kg, clonal expansion was seen in both CD4+ and CD8+ blood T cells between baseline and week 6. Low levels of normalized T-cell clonal expansion were also shown by some nonresponding patients.

V is cut by 3 bases and J by 2 bases, and the space between the germline ends is 14 bases. From the cysteine up to the phenylalanine, the CDR3 has a length of 16 residues. The CDR3 DNA has 48 bases and is translated from base 1. Reading the germline V gene gives CDR1 MGHRA and CDR2 YSYEKL. Comment on this clone: This clone's antigen is unknown. The record has no base qualities; no much larger clone is one base away.

To sequence the TCRbeta CDR3 region, genomic DNA was isolated from the sorted cells. The immunoSEQ Assay was used to sequence the TCRbeta CDR3 regions. TCRdb holds this immuneACCESS table with in-frame rearrangements only. Some clones are missing; in checked studies, unresolved V genes explain under half, and the rest has no known cause. The sample has more than 75,000 clones on record, about 85% of them singletons. The leading ten clones occupy 0.95% to 1.3% of the sample. The trial excluded patients who had a history of autoimmune disease or were on systemic immunosuppression. Peripheral blood for TCR sequencing was drawn from every dose cohort at baseline, at cycle 4 day 1 and at cycle 7 day 1. Samples came from an open-label, multicenter, first-in-human phase I dose-escalation trial of ivuxolimab. Adults with locally advanced or metastatic head and neck squamous cell, hepatocellular, melanoma or renal cell carcinoma were enrolled in the trial. Before TCR sequencing, CD4+ T cells and CD8+ T cells were sorted from peripheral blood as separate populations.

The chain uses TRBV4-1 and TRBJ2-1, with no D gene named confidently. The sequence was obtained from an adult with an advanced solid tumor such as melanoma, head and neck, liver or kidney cancer. The starting material was CD4+ or CD8+ T cells sorted from blood, obtained in a trial of the OX40 agonist ivuxolimab. This receptor carries the CDR3 CASSHHGSEAYNEQFF. The bases read TGCGCCAGCAGCCACCACGGAAGTGAGGCCTACAATGAGCAGTTCTTC.